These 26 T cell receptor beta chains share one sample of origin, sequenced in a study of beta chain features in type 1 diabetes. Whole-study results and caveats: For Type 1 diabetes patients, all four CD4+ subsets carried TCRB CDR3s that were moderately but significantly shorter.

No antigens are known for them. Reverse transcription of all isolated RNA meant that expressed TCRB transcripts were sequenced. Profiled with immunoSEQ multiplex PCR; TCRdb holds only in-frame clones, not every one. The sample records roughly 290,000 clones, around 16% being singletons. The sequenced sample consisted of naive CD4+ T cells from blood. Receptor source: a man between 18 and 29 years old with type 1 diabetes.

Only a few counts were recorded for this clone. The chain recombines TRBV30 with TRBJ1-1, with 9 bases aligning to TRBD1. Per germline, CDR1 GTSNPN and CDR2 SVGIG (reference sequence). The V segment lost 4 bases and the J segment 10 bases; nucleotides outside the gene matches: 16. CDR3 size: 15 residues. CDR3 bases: TGTGCCTGGACCCCCCTCCGAAGCCCGGACAGGGGAGCTTTCTTT. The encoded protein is CAWTPLRSPDRGAFF.

CDR3 bases: TGTGCCAGCAGCCAGAAGACGGGGATAGCCCAAGAGACCCAGTACTTC. It yields the protein CASSQKTGIAQETQYF. The chain links TRBV4-2 to TRBJ2-5, with D perhaps matching TRBD2 (5 bases). The germline V gene has CDR1 LGHNA and CDR2 YNFKEQ. CDR3 length equals 16 residues. V dropped 3 bases and J dropped 1 base, with 15 bases sitting between them.

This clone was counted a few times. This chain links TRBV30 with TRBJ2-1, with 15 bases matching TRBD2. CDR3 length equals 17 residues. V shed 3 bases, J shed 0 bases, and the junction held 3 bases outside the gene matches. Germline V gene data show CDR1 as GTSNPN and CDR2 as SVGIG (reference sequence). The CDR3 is CAWRGTSGGSSYNEQFF. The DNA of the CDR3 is TGTGCCTGGAGGGGGACTAGCGGGGGGAGCTCCTACAATGAGCAGTTCTTC.

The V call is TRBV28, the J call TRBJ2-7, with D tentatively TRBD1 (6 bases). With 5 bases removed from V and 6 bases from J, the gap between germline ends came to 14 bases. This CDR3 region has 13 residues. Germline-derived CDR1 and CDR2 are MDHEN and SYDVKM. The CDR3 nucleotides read TGTGCCAGCAGTACCACAGGGTTACGCGAGCAGTACTTC. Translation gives CASSTTGLREQYF.

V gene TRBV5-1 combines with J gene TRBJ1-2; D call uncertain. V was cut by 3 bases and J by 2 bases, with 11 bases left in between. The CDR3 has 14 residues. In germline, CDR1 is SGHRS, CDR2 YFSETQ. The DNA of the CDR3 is TGCGCCAGCAGCTACCGAACCGAGAACTATGGCTACACCTTC. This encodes CASSYRTENYGYTF.

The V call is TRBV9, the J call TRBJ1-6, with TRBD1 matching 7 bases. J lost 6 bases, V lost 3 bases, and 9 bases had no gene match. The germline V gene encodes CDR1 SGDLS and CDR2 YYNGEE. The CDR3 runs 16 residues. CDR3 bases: TGTGCCAGCAGCGCCCAGGGGACAGAGACTAATTCACCCCTCCACTTT. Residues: CASSAQGTETNSPLHF.

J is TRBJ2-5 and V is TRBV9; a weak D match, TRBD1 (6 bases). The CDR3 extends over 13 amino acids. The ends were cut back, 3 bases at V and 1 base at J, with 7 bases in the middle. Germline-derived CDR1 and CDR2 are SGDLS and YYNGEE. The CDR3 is CASSGTAQETQYF. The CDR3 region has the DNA TGTGCCAGCAGCGGGACAGCCCAAGAGACCCAGTACTTC.

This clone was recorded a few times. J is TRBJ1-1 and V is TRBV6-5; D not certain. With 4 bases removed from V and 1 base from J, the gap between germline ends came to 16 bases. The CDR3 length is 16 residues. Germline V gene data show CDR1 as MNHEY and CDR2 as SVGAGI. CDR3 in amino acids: CASSSQVGRPNTEAFF. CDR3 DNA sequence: TGTGCCAGCAGTTCCCAGGTGGGTCGCCCGAACACTGAAGCTTTCTTT.

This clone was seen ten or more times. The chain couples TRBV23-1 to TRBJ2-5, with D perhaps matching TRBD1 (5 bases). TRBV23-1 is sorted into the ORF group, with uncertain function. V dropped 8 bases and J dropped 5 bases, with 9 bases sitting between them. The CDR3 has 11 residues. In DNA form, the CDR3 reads TGCGCCAGCCGTCCAGGGGAGACCCAGTACTTC. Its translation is CASRPGETQYF.

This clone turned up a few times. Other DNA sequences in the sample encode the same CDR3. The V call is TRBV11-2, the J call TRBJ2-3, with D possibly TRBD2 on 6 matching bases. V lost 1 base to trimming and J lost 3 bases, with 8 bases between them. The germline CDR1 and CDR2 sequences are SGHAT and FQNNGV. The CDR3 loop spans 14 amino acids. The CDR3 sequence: CASSLAAGTDTQYF. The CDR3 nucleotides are TGTGCCAGCAGCTTAGCGGCGGGGACAGATACGCAGTATTTT.

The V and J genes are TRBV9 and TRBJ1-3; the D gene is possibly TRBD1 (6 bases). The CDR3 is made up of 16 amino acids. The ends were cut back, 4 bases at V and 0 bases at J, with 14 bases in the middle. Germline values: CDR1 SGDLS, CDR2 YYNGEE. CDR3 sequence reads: CASSISQGHSGNTIYF. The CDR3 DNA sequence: TGTGCCAGCAGCATATCTCAGGGACACTCTGGAAACACCATATATTTT.

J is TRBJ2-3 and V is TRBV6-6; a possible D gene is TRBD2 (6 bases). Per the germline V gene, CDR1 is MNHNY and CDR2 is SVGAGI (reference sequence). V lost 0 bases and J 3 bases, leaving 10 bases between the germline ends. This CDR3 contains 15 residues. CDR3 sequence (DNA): TGTGCCAGCAGTTACTCGACTAGGTCTACAGATACGCAGTATTTT. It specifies CASSYSTRSTDTQYF.

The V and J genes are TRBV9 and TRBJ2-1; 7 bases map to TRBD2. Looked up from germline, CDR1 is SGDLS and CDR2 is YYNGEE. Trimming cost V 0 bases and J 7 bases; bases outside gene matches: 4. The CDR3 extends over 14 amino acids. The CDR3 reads CASSVAGGMNEQFF. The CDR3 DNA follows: TGTGCCAGCAGCGTAGCGGGAGGTATGAATGAGCAGTTCTTC.

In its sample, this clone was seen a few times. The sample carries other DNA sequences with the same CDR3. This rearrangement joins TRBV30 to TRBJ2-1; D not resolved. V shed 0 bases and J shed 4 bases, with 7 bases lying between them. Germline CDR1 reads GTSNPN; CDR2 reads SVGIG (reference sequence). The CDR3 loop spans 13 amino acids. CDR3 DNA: TGTGCCTGGAGTGTCAGCGTGTACAATGAGCAGTTCTTC. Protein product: CAWSVSVYNEQFF.

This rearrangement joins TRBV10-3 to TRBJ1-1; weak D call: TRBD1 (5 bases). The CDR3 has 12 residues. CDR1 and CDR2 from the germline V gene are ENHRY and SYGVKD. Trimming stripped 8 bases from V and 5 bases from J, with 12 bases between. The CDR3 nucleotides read TGTGCCATCGAAGGGGTCGGTACTGAAGCTTTCTTT. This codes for CAIEGVGTEAFF.

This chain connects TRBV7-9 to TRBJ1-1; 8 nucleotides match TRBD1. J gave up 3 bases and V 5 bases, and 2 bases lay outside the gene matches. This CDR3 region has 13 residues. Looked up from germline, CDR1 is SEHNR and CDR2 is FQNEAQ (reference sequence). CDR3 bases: TGTGCCAGCAGCGCACAGGGGGACACTGAAGCTTTCTTT. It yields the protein CASSAQGDTEAFF.

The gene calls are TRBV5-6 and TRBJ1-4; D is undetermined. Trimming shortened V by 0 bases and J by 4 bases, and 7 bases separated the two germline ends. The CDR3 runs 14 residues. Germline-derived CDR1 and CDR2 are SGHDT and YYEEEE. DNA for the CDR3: TGTGCCAGCAGCTTGGACACCCTTAATGAAAAACTGTTTTTT. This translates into CASSLDTLNEKLFF. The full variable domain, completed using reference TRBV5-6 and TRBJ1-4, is DAGVTQSPTHLIKTRGQQVTLRCSPKSGHDTVSWYQQALGQGPQFIFQYYEEEERQRGNFPDRFSGHQFPNYSSELNVNALLLGDSALYLCASSLDTLNEKLFFGSGTQLSVL.

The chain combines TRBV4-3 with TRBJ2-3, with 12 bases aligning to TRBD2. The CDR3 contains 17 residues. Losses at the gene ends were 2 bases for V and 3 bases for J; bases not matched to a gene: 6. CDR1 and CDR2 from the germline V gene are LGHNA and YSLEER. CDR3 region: CASSQLILAGGTDTQYF. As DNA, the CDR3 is TGCGCCAGCAGCCAATTGATCCTAGCGGGGGGGACAGATACGCAGTATTTT.

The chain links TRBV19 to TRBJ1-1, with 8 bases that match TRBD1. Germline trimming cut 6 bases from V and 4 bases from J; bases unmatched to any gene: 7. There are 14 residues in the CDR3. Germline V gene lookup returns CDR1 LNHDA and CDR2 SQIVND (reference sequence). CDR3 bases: TGTGCCAGTAGCCGAAAAGGACAGGGCACTGAAGCTTTCTTT. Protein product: CASSRKGQGTEAFF. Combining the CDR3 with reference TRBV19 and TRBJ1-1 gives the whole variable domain DGGITQSPKYLFRKEGQNVTLSCEQNLNHDAMYWYRQDPGQGLRLIYYSQIVNDFQKGDIAEGYSVSREKKESFPLTVTSAQKNPTAFYLCASSRKGQGTEAFFGQGTRLTVV.

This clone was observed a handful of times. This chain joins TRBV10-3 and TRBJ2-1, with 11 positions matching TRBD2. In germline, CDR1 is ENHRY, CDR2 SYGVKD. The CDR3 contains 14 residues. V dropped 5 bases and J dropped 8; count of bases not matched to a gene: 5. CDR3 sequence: CAISMGLAEHEQFF. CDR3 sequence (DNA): TGTGCCATCAGTATGGGACTAGCGGAGCATGAGCAGTTCTTC.

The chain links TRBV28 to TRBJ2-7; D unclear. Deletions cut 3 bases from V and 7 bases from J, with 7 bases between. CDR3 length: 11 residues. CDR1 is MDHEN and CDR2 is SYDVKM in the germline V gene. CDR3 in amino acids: CASSFYKEQYF. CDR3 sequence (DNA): TGTGCCAGCAGTTTTTACAAGGAGCAGTACTTC. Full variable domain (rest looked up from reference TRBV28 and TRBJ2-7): DVKVTQSSRYLVKRTGEKVFLECVQDMDHENMFWYRQDPGLGLRLIYFSYDVKMKEKGDIPEGYSVSREKKERFSLILESASTNQTSMYLCASSFYKEQYFGPGTRLTVT.

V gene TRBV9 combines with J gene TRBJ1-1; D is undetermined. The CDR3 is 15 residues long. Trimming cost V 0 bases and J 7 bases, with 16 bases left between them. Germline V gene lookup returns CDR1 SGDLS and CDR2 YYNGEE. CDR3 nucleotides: TGTGCCAGCAGCGTAGAGCCGGGGAGGGAGATTGAAGCTTTCTTT. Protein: CASSVEPGREIEAFF. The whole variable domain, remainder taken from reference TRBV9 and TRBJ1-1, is DSGVTQTPKHLITATGQRVTLRCSPRSGDLSVYWYQQSLDQGLQFLIQYYNGEERAKGNILERFSAQQFPDLHSELNLSSLELGDSALYFCASSVEPGREIEAFFGQGTRLTVV.

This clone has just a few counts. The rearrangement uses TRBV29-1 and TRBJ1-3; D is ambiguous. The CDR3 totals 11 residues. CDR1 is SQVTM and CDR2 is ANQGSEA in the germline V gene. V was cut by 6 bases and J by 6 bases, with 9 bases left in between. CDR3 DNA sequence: TGCAGCGTCGGGGTACAAAACACCATATATTTT. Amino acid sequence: CSVGVQNTIYF. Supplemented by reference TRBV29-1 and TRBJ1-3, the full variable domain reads SAVISQKPSRDICQRGTSLTIQCQVDSQVTMMFWYRQQPGQSLTLIATANQGSEATYESGFVIDKFPISRPNLTFSTLTVSNMSPEDSSIYLCSVGVQNTIYFGEGSWLTVV.

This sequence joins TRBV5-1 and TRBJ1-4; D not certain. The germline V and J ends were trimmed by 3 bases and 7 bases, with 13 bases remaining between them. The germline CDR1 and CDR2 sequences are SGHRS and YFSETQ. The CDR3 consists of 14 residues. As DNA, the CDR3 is TGCGCCAGCAGCTATCTAGGTGGTGGTGAAAAACTGTTTTTT. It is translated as CASSYLGGGEKLFF.

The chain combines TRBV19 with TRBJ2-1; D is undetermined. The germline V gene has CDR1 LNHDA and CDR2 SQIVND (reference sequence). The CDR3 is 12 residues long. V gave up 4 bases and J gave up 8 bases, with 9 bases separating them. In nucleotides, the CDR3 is TGTGCCAGTAGTACTACAGAATATGAGCAGTTCTTC. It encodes CASSTTEYEQFF.

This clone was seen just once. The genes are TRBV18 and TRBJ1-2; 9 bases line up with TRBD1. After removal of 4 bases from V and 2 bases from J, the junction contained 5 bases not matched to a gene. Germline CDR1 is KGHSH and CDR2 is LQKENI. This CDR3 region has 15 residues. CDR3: CASSLGDRANYGYTF. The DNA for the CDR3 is TGTGCCAGCTCACTCGGGGACAGGGCGAACTATGGCTACACCTTC.